This T cell receptor (beta chain) is drawn from a study of shared clonotypes between healthy human individuals. The germline V and J ends were trimmed by 3 bases and 4 bases, with 13 bases remaining between them. The CDR3 covers 15 residues. Germline CDR1 and CDR2: MNHNS and SASEGT. Clones were read by immunoSEQ multiplex PCR, and TCRdb kept only the in-frame ones, dropping some. Among over a million clones listed, approximately 80% were seen once. This sequence was found in a man aged 18 to 29 in good health. Some clones in this sample may be carry-over from other donors' samples. Material for sequencing was memory CD4+ T cells from PBMCs. Subset of the sample: CD45RA-negative fraction. The rearrangement uses TRBV6-1 and TRBJ2-1, with D perhaps TRBD2 (5 bases). The CDR3 DNA reads TGTGCCAGCAGTGAGCGGGCTACCGTTTACAATGAGCAGTTCTTC. This codes for CASSERATVYNEQFF.